This passage covers 16 T cell receptor beta chains from one sample sequenced in a study of cytomegalovirus exposure and HLA in healthy donors. The primer mix had 60 Vbeta and 13 Jbeta primers. Data came from immunoSEQ multiplex PCR; TCRdb stores just in-frame clones and leaves some out. In the table there are over 100,000 clones, 69% of which are singletons. The specimen was PBMCs. These TCRs come from a woman between 65 and 79 years old in good health and CMV-seropositive.

The chain carries TRBV11-2 and TRBJ1-1; 9 nucleotides match TRBD1. The V and J ends lost 3 bases and 7 bases, in that order; junction bases with no gene match: 12. Germline CDR1 is SGHAT and CDR2 is FQNNGV. This CDR3 is 16 amino acids long. The CDR3 DNA reads TGTGCCAGCAGCTTCCTACAGGGGGCGCGTTTAAGTGAAGCTTTCTTT. It encodes CASSFLQGARLSEAFF.

This clone was seen just once. The genes are TRBV19 and TRBJ2-5; TRBD1 agrees at 8 bases. Germline assignment: CDR1 LNHDA and CDR2 SQIVND (reference sequence). The CDR3 length is 15 residues. The V and J ends lost 4 bases and 5 bases, in that order; junction bases with no gene match: 9. The CDR3 region has the DNA TGTGCCAGTAGTAGTAGGACAGGGCTTAGGGAGACCCAGTACTTC. Its translation: CASSSRTGLRETQYF. Full variable domain (remainder filled in from reference TRBV19 and TRBJ2-5): DGGITQSPKYLFRKEGQNVTLSCEQNLNHDAMYWYRQDPGQGLRLIYYSQIVNDFQKGDIAEGYSVSREKKESFPLTVTSAQKNPTAFYLCASSSRTGLRETQYFGPGTRLLVL.

This chain joins TRBV6-1 and TRBJ2-7; TRBD2 might be the D (6 bases). The germline V gene has CDR1 MNHNS and CDR2 SASEGT. CDR3 size: 13 residues. V shed 2 bases and J shed 5 bases, with 10 bases lying between them. CDR3: CASSERRGNEQYF. The DNA for the CDR3 is TGTGCCAGCAGTGAAAGGCGGGGAAACGAGCAGTACTTC.

The rearrangement links TRBV5-1 to TRBJ2-1; maybe TRBD1 (6 bases). The CDR3 has 15 residues. Trimming left V 3 bases short and J 4 bases short, with 14 bases between. Germline V lookup: CDR1 SGHRS, CDR2 YFSETQ. CDR3 sequence: CASSSTGQLYNEQFF. The CDR3 bases are TGCGCCAGCAGCTCGACGGGACAACTATACAATGAGCAGTTCTTC.

This sequence joins TRBV9 and TRBJ1-4; 9 bases are a match to TRBD1. V lost 6 bases to trimming and J lost 8 bases; unmatched junction nucleotides: 8. The CDR3 extends over 14 amino acids. Germline CDR1 SGDLS, CDR2 YYNGEE. CDR3 protein: CASNKQGAGEKLFF. The CDR3 coding sequence is TGTGCCAGCAACAAACAGGGGGCAGGGGAAAAACTGTTTTTT.

The chain recombines TRBV2 with TRBJ1-2; a weak D match, TRBD1 (5 bases). V was cut by 8 bases and J by 9 bases, with 16 bases left in between. CDR3 length: 12 residues. The germline CDR1 and CDR2 sequences are SNHLY and FYNNEI. The chain's CDR3 is CASSVSGGSYTF. The CDR3 bases are TGTGCCAGCTCGGTTTCCGGGGGTAGCTACACCTTC.

This chain connects TRBV7-2 to TRBJ1-2; a weak D match, TRBD1 (5 bases). The V and J ends lost 5 bases and 4 bases respectively, with 14 bases between them. This CDR3 has 14 residues. The germline V gene encodes CDR1 SGHTA and CDR2 FQGNSA. CDR3 protein: CASSPDSTIYGYTF. The DNA for the CDR3 is TGTGCCAGCAGCCCCGACAGTACGATCTATGGCTACACCTTC. The variable domain in full, with the rest retrieved from reference TRBV7-2 and TRBJ1-2, is GAGVSQSPSNKVTEKGKDVELRCDPISGHTALYWYRQSLGQGLEFLIYFQGNSAPDKSGLPSDRFSAERTGGSVSTLTIQRTQQEDSAVYLCASSPDSTIYGYTFGSGTRLTVV.

The rearrangement joins TRBV18 to TRBJ1-1; TRBD1 might be the D (6 bases). The CDR3 runs to 16 residues. Germline V gene data show CDR1 as KGHSH and CDR2 as LQKENI. V was trimmed by 3 bases and J by 0 bases, leaving 14 bases between them. CDR3 bases: TGTGCCAGCTCACCTCAGACAGGCCCTCTGAACACTGAAGCTTTCTTT. Protein product: CASSPQTGPLNTEAFF.

This chain joins TRBV15 and TRBJ2-5; tentative D call: TRBD2 (5 bases). Germline assignment: CDR1 LNHNV and CDR2 YYDKDF (reference sequence). The CDR3 is made up of 13 amino acids. V lost 1 base, J lost 5 bases, and 8 bases lay in between. The CDR3 protein is CATSRATGETQYF. As DNA, the CDR3 is TGTGCCACCAGCAGAGCAACGGGGGAGACCCAGTACTTC.

The chain joins TRBV27 to TRBJ2-7; D may be TRBD2 (6 bases). This CDR3 is 14 amino acids long. Looked up from germline, CDR1 is MNHEY and CDR2 is SMNVEV (reference sequence). V lost 7 bases to trimming and J lost 0 bases, with 13 bases between them. The CDR3 coding sequence is TGTGCCAGCATGCGCGGGGCGTACTCCTACGAGCAGTACTTC. Encoded protein: CASMRGAYSYEQYF.

The CDR3 spells CASSLSHGYEQYF. DNA of the CDR3: TGTGCCAGCAGCTTGTCGCACGGCTACGAGCAGTACTTC. V is TRBV5-4 and J is TRBJ2-7, with unresolved D. Trimming pared 1 base from V and 3 bases from J, leaving 8 bases between. The CDR3 totals 13 residues. Germline V gene sequence: CDR1 SGHNT, CDR2 YYREEE (reference sequence).

This rearrangement joins TRBV2 to TRBJ1-1; 10 bases agree with TRBD1. CDR1 SNHLY and CDR2 FYNNEI come from the germline V gene. Trimming removed 5 bases from V and 4 bases from J; junction bases left unmatched: 10. The CDR3 spans 16 residues. In DNA form, the CDR3 reads TGTGCCAGCAGTACCAGTACGACAGGGGGCTTCACTGAAGCTTTCTTT. Protein product: CASSTSTTGGFTEAFF.

This clone showed up just once. Other DNA sequences of this sample code for an identical CDR3. The chain uses TRBV13 and TRBJ2-3; TRBD1 might be the D (6 bases). Trimming removed 3 bases from V and 5 bases from J, with 6 bases in between. Germline assignment: CDR1 PRHDT and CDR2 FYEKMQ (reference sequence). The CDR3 extends over 12 amino acids. This CDR3 is CASSLTGDTQYF. The CDR3 bases are TGTGCCAGCAGCTTGACAGGAGATACGCAGTATTTT.

J is TRBJ2-7 and V is TRBV5-6, with 11 bases that match TRBD2. The CDR3 totals 14 residues. In germline, CDR1 is SGHDT, CDR2 YYEEEE. Trimming took 2 bases from V and 7 from J; bases not matched to a gene: 5. Here the CDR3 reads CASSLSGTSGEQYF. In nucleotides, the CDR3 is TGTGCCAGCAGCTTATCCGGGACTAGCGGTGAGCAGTACTTC.

This rearrangement joins TRBV27 to TRBJ1-3; a weak D match, TRBD1 (5 bases). Trimming removed 2 bases from V and 0 bases from J, with 8 bases in between. Germline V gene sequence: CDR1 MNHEY, CDR2 SMNVEV (reference sequence). The CDR3 extends over 15 amino acids. This chain's CDR3 is CASSLQGSSGNTIYF. CDR3 DNA: TGTGCCAGCAGTTTACAGGGCAGCTCTGGAAACACCATATATTTT.

The DNA of the CDR3 is TGCAGCGTTGAAGACATCCTCGGACAAAACACTGAAGCTTTCTTT. Encoded protein: CSVEDILGQNTEAFF. The chain recombines TRBV29-1 with TRBJ1-1; tentative D call: TRBD1 (5 bases). V was pared by 0 bases and J by 2 bases, with 13 bases between. The CDR3 spans 15 residues. Germline loops: CDR1 SQVTM, CDR2 ANQGSEA.